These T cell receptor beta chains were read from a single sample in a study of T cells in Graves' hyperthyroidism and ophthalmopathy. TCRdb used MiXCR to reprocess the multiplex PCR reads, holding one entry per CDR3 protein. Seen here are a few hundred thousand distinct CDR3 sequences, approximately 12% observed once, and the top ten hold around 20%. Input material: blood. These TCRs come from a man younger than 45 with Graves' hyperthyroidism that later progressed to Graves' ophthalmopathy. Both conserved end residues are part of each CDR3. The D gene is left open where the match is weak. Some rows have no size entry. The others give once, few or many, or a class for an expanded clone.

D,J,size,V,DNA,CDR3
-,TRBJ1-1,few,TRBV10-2,TGCGCCAGCAGTGAAACAAGGGGCTTTGCTGAAGCTTTCTTT,CASSETRGFAEAFF
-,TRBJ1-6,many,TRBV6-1,TGTGCCAGCAGTTACGGGGGAGGGTCACCCCTCCACTTT,CASSYGGGSPLHF
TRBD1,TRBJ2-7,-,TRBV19,TGTGCCAGTAGTAACTCGAGACAGGGGGCAAGCTACGAGCAGTACTTC,CASSNSRQGASYEQYF
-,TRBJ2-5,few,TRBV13,TGTGCCAGCAGCTCGGGAGCGGCAAAGTCGGAGACCCAGTACTTC,CASSSGAAKSETQYF
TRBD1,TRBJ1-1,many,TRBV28,TGTGCCAGCAGTCTAACAGGGGGAGGAGAAGCTTTCTTT,CASSLTGGGEAFF
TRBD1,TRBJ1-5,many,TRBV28,TGTGCCAGCAGTTTAAGGGACAGGGGTAGCAATCAGCCCCAGCATTTT,CASSLRDRGSNQPQHF
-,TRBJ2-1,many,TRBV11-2,TGTGCCAGCAGCTTAGGGGCCTTCTCCTACAATGAGCAGTTCTTC,CASSLGAFSYNEQFF
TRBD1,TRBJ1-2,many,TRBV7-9,TGTGCCAGCAGCTCAACCGGGACAGACTCCTATGGCTACACCTTC,CASSSTGTDSYGYTF
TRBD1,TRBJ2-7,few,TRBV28,TGTGCCAGCAGTTTATGGGGACAGGCCTACGAGCAGTACTTC,CASSLWGQAYEQYF
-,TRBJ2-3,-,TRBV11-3,TGTGCCAGCAGTAAAAGTGGCAGGGTTGATTACGATACGCAGTATTTT,CASSKSGRVDYDTQYF
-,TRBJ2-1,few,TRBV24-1,TGTGCCACCAGTGATCCGACTAGTGTATCCTACAATGAGCAGTTCTTC,CATSDPTSVSYNEQFF
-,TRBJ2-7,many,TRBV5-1,TGCGCCAGCAGCTTGGATAACAATTACGAGCAGTACTTC,CASSLDNNYEQYF
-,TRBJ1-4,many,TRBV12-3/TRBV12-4,TGTGCCAGCAGTCCGGGGGGCGCGGTTGAAAAACTGTTTTTT,CASSPGGAVEKLFF
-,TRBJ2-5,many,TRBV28,TGTGCCAGCAGACCGGGAAACCAAGAGACCCAGTACTTC,CASRPGNQETQYF
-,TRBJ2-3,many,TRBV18,TGTGCCAGCTCACCCCGCCACCCGTGGACAGATACGCAGTATTTT,CASSPRHPWTDTQYF
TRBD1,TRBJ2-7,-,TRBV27,TGTGCCAGCAGTTTATCGGGACAGGGGGCTCCCTACGAGCAGTACTTC,CASSLSGQGAPYEQYF
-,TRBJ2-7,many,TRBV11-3,TGTGCCAGCAGCCTAGGCGCGTGGAACGAGCAGTACTTC,CASSLGAWNEQYF
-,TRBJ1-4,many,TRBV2,TGTGCCAGCAGTGAAGGGTCACGGAGGGGGGGAAAACTGTTTTTT,CASSEGSRRGGKLFF
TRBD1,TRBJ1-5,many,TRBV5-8,TGTGCCAGCAGCGTCTGGGGACAGGGTGAAGGGCCCCAGCATTTT,CASSVWGQGEGPQHF
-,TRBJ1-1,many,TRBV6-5,TGTGCCAGCAGTTACTCGAGTCTTCAGGGAGAAACTGAAGCTTTCTTT,CASSYSSLQGETEAFF
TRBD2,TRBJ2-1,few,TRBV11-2,TGTGCCAGCAGCTCCAGCGGGGGGGGTCTCCAAAATGAGCAGTTCTTC,CASSSSGGGLQNEQFF
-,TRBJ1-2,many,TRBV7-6,TGTGCCAGCAGCTCAGGGACATTGGGTGGCTACACCTTC,CASSSGTLGGYTF
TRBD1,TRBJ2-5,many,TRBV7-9,TGTGCCAGCAGCGACATACAGGGGATACGGGAGACCCAGTACTTC,CASSDIQGIRETQYF
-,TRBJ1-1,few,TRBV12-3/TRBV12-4,TGTGCCAGCAGTCGTTTATCGGCGACTGAAGCTTCCTTT,CASSRLSATEASF
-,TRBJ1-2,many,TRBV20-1,TGCAGTGCTAGAGGATTTAGGGAAACGATCAAGGACTATGGCTACACCTTC,CSARGFRETIKDYGYTF
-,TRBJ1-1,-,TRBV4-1,TGCGCCAGCAAGAGGGCAGGTTCGAACACTGAAGCTTTCTTT,CASKRAGSNTEAFF
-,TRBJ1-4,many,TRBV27,TGTGCCAGCAGACGAGGGATGCCTAATGAAAAACTGTTTTTT,CASRRGMPNEKLFF
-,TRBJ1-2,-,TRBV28,TGTGCCAGCAAATTATCCCCGCTTAACTATGGCTACACCTTC,CASKLSPLNYGYTF
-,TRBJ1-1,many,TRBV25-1,TGTGCCAGCAGTGAATCGACATGGGACACTGAAGCTTTCTTT,CASSESTWDTEAFF
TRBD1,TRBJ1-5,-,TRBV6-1,TGTGCCAGCAGTCCGGACCGGGACAGGGGTCAGCCCCAGCATTTT,CASSPDRDRGQPQHF
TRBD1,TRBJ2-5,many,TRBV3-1,TGTGCCAGCAGCCATGCCGGGACAGGGGTTCAGACCCAGTACTTC,CASSHAGTGVQTQYF
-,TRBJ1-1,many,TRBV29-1,TGCAGCGTTGATATCGGGGGCGGTGGCACTGAAGCTTTCTTT,CSVDIGGGGTEAFF
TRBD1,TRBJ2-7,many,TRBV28,TGTGCCAGCAGTCCGCTTAGAGGGGGCGCTTCTGACGAGCAGTACTTC,CASSPLRGGASDEQYF
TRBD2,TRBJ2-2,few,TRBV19,TGTGCCAGTAGTCTGCGACTAGCGGGTCAAACCGGGGAGCTGTTTTTT,CASSLRLAGQTGELFF
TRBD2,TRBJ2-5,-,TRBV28,TGTGCCAGCAGGGGGACTAGCGGGGGGGCCGGTGAGACCCAGTACTTC,CASRGTSGGAGETQYF
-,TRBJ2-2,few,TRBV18,TGTGCCAGCTCACCACCGATGAGGGGTCCTCCGAACACCGGGGAGCTGTTTTTT,CASSPPMRGPPNTGELFF
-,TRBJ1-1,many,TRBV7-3,TGTGCCAGCAGCTCACAGGGTTTCACTGAAGCTTTCTTT,CASSSQGFTEAFF
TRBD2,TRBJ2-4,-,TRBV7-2,TGTGCCAGCAGCTCTCGACTAGCGGGGGGGTCAGCAGCCAAAAACATTCAGTACTTC,CASSSRLAGGSAAKNIQYF
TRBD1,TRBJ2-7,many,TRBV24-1,TGTGCCACCAGTGACCCCGGGACAGGGGGCCCCTACGAGCAGTACTTC,CATSDPGTGGPYEQYF
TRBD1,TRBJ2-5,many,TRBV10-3,TGTGCCATCAGGGACAGGGGGCCGGAGACCCAGTACTTC,CAIRDRGPETQYF
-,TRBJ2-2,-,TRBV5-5,TGTGCCAGCAGCTTGGGACCAGGCGGGGAGCTGTTTTTT,CASSLGPGGELFF
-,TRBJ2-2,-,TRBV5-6,TGTGCCAGCAGCTTGGATGCAGGGCACCACACCGGGGAGCTGTTTTTT,CASSLDAGHHTGELFF
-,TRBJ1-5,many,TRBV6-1,TGTGCCAGCATCCGACAGGCGTCTAATAGCAATCAGCCCCAGCATTTT,CASIRQASNSNQPQHF
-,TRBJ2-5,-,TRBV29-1,TGCAGCGTTGAGCTACAGATCCGACAAGAGACCCAGTACTTC,CSVELQIRQETQYF
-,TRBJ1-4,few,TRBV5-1,TGCGCCAGCAGCTTGGAGCGGGGGTCGGTAACTAATGAAAAACTGTTTTTT,CASSLERGSVTNEKLFF
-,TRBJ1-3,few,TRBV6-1,TGTGCCAGCACTATAACCCCCGAAAACACCATATATTTT,CASTITPENTIYF
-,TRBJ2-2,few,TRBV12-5,TGTGCTAGTGGTTTTCGGGGACACGGAAACACCGGGGAGCTGTTTTTT,CASGFRGHGNTGELFF
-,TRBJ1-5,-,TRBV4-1,TGCGCCAGCAGCCAAGAAGAATTGGGGGCGCGTGGCAATCAGCCCCAGCATTTT,CASSQEELGARGNQPQHF
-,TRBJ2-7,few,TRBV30,TGTGCCTGGACGACCCGATGGTCCCAAGAACACTACGAGCAGTACTTC,CAWTTRWSQEHYEQYF
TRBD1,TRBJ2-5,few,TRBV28,TGTGCCAGCAGTTTATGGAAGGGGACAGCCGACCAAGAGACCCAGTACTTC,CASSLWKGTADQETQYF
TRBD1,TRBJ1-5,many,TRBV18,TGTGCCAGCAGCCCGGGACAGGGGTTTAATCAGCCCCAGCATTTT,CASSPGQGFNQPQHF
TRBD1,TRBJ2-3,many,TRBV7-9,TGTGCCAGCAGCGCCGGGACAGGGTGGGATACGCAGTATTTT,CASSAGTGWDTQYF
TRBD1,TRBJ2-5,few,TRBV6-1,TGTGCCAGCAGGAACAGGGGGCATCAAGAGACCCAGTACTTC,CASRNRGHQETQYF
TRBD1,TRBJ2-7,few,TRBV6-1,TGTGCCAGCAACATACAGGGGCGAATAACTTACGAGCAGTACTTC,CASNIQGRITYEQYF